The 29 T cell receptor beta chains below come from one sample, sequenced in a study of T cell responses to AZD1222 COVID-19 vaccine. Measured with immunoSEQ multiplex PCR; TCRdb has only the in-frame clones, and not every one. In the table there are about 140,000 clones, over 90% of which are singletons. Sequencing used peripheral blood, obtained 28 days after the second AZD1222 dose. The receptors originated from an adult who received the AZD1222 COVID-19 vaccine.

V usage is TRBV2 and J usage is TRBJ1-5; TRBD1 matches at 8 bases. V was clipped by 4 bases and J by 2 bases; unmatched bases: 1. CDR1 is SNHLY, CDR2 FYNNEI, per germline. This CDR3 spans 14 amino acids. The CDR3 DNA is TGTGCCAGCAGTGCGACAGGGGGCAATCAGCCCCAGCATTTT. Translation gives CASSATGGNQPQHF.

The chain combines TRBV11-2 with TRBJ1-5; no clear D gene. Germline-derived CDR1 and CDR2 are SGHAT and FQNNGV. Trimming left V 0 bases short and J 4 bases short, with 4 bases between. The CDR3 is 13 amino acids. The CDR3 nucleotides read TGTGCCAGCAGCTTAGAGCGGAATCAGCCCCAGCATTTT. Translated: CASSLERNQPQHF. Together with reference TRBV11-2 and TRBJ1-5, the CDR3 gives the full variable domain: EAGVAQSPRYKIIEKRQSVAFWCNPISGHATLYWYQQILGQGPKLLIQFQNNGVVDDSQLPKDRFSAERLKGVDSTLKIQPAKLEDSAVYLCASSLERNQPQHFGDGTRLSIL.

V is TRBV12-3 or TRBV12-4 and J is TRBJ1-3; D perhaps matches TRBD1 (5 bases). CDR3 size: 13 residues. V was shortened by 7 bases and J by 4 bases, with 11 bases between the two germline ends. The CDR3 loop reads CASTLQGGNTIYF. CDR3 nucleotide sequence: TGTGCCAGCACGTTGCAGGGCGGAAACACCATATATTTT.

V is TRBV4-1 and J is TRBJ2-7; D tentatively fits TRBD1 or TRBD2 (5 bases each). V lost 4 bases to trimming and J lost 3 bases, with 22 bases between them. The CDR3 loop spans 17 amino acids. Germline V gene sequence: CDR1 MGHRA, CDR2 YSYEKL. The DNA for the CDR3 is TGCGCCAGCAGCCGGGGCGGCGCGGGCGCCACATTCTACGAGCAGTACTTC. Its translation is CASSRGGAGATFYEQYF.

The CDR3 protein is CASSVAGASRGELFF. In DNA, the CDR3 is TGTGCCAGCAGCGTGGCAGGGGCGTCCCGCGGGGAGCTGTTTTTT. V is TRBV9 and J is TRBJ2-2; possible D gene TRBD1, 6 bases. V was trimmed by 2 bases and J by 7 bases, leaving 15 bases between them. Germline V gene data show CDR1 as SGDLS and CDR2 as YYNGEE. This CDR3 has 15 amino acids.

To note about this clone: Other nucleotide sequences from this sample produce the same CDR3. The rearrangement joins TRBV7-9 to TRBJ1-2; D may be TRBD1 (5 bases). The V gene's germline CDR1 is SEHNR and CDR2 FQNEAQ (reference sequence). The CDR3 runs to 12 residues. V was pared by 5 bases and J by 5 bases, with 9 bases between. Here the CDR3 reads CASSPPGYGYTF. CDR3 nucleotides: TGTGCCAGCAGCCCGCCAGGGTATGGCTACACCTTC. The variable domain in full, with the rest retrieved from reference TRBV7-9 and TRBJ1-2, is DTGVSQNPRHKITKRGQNVTFRCDPISEHNRLYWYRQTLGQGPEFLTYFQNEAQLEKSRLLSDRFSAERPKGSFSTLEIQRTEQGDSAMYLCASSPPGYGYTFGSGTRLTVV.

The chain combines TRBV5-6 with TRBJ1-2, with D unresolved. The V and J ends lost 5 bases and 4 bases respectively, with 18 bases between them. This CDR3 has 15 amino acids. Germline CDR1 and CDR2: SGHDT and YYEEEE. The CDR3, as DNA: TGTGCCAGCAGTGAGGTCAGCGAACGTTTCTATGGCTACACCTTC. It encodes CASSEVSERFYGYTF.

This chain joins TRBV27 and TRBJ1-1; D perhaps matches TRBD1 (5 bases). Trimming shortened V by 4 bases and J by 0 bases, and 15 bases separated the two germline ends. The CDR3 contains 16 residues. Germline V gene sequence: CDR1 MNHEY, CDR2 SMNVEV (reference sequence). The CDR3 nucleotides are TGTGCCAGCAGTTCCTGGCTCGGGGCGATGAACACTGAAGCTTTCTTT. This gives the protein CASSSWLGAMNTEAFF.

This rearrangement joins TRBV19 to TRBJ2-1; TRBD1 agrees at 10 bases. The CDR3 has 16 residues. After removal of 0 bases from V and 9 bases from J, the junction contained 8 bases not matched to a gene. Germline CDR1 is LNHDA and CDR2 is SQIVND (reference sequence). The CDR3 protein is CASSIDRRQGAGEQFF. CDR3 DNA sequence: TGTGCCAGTAGTATAGATCGGAGACAGGGGGCCGGTGAGCAGTTCTTC. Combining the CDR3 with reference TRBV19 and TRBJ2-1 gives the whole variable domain DGGITQSPKYLFRKEGQNVTLSCEQNLNHDAMYWYRQDPGQGLRLIYYSQIVNDFQKGDIAEGYSVSREKKESFPLTVTSAQKNPTAFYLCASSIDRRQGAGEQFFGPGTRLTVL.

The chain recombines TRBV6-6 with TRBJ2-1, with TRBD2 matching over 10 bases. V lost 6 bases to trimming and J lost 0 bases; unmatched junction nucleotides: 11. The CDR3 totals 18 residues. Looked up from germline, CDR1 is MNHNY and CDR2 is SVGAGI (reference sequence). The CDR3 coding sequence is TGTGCCAGCAGCCGAGGGAGCGGGAGGGCGAGCTCCTACAATGAGCAGTTCTTC. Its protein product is CASSRGSGRASSYNEQFF.

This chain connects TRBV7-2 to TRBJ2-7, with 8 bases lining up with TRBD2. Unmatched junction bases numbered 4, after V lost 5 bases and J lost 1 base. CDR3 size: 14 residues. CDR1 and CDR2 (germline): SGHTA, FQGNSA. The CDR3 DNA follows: TGTGCCAGCAGCCGGACTAGCAGGTCCTACGAGCAGTACTTC. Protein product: CASSRTSRSYEQYF.

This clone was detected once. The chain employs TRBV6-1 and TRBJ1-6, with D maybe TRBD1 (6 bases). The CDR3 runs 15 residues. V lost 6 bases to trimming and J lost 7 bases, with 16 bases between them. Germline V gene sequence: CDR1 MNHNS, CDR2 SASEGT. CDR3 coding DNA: TGTGCCAGCAGATCACAGGGAAGACGGAATTCACCCCTCCACTTT. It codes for CASRSQGRRNSPLHF.

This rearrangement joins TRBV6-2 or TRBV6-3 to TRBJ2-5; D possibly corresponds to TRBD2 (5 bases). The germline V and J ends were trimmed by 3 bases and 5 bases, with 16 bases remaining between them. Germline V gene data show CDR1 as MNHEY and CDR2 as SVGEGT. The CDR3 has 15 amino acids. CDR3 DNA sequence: TGTGCCAGCAGTTATCGGAGGATGCCCTCGGAGACCCAGTACTTC. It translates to CASSYRRMPSETQYF.

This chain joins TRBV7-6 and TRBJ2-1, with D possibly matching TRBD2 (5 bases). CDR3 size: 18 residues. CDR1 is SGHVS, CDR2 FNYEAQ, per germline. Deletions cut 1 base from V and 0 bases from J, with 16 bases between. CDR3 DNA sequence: TGTGCCAGCAGCTTAGTATCGCTAGCTTATTCCTCCTACAATGAGCAGTTCTTC. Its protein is CASSLVSLAYSSYNEQFF. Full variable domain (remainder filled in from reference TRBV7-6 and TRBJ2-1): GAGVSQSPRYKVTKRGQDVALRCDPISGHVSLYWYRQALGQGPEFLTYFNYEAQQDKSGLPNDRFSAERPEGSISTLTIQRTEQRDSAMYRCASSLVSLAYSSYNEQFFGPGTRLTVL.

Here the CDR3 reads CASSLATDSGGYTF. DNA of the CDR3: TGTGCCAGCAGCTTAGCGACAGACTCTGGTGGCTACACCTTC. V usage is TRBV7-2 and J usage is TRBJ1-2, with TRBD1 as a possible D gene (5 bases). V gave up 0 bases and J gave up 7 bases, with 12 bases separating them. This CDR3 comprises 14 residues. Germline V CDR1 and CDR2: SGHTA, FQGNSA.

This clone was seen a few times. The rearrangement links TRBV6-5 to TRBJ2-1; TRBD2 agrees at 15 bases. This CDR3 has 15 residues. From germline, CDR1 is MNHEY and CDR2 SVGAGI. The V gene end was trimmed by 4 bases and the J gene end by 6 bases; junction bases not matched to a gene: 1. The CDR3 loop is CASSSGLAGGNEQFF. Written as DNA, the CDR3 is TGTGCCAGCAGTTCGGGACTAGCGGGAGGCAATGAGCAGTTCTTC.

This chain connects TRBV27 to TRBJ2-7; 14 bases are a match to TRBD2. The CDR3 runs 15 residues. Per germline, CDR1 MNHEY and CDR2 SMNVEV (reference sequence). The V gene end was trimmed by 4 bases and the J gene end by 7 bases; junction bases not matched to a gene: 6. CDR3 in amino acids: CASSSGLAGVREQYF. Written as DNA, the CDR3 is TGTGCCAGCAGTTCGGGACTAGCGGGAGTTCGGGAGCAGTACTTC.

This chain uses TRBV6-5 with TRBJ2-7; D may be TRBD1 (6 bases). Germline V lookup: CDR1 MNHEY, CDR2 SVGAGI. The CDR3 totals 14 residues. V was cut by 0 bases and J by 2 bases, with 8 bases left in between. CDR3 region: CASSYSNRAYEQYF. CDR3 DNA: TGTGCCAGCAGTTACTCGAACAGGGCCTACGAGCAGTACTTC.

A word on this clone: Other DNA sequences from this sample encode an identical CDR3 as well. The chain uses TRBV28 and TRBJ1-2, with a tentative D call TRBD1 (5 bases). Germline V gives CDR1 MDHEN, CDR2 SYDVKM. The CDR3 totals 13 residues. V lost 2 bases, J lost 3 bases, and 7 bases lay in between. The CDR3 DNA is TGTGCCAGCAGTTTAGGGACTGACTATGGCTACACCTTC. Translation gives CASSLGTDYGYTF.

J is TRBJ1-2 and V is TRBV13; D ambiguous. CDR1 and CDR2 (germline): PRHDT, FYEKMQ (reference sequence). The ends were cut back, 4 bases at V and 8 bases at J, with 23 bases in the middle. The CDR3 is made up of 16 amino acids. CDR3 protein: CASSSTLPRGGYGYTF. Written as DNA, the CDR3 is TGTGCCAGCAGCTCTACGTTGCCCCGGGGTGGATACGGCTACACCTTC.

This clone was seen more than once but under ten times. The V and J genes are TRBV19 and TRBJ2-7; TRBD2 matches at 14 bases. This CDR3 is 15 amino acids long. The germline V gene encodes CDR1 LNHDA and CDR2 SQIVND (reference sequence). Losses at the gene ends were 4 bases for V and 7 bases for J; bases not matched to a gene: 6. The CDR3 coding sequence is TGTGCCAGTAGTACGGGACTAGCGGGAGCTCTAGAGCAGTACTTC. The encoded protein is CASSTGLAGALEQYF.

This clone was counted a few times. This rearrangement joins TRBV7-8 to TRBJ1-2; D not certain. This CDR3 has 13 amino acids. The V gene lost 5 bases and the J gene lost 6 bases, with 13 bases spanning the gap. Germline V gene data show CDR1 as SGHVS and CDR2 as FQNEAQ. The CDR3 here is CASSTAYEDGYTF. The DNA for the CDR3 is TGTGCCAGCAGCACGGCCTATGAGGATGGCTACACCTTC.

CDR3 region: CASSWTSGRGYEQYF. DNA for the CDR3: TGCGCCAGCAGCTGGACTAGCGGGAGAGGGTACGAGCAGTACTTC. V is TRBV5-1 and J is TRBJ2-7; 13 bases match TRBD2. Germline V gives CDR1 SGHRS, CDR2 YFSETQ. The CDR3 is 15 amino acids. The ends lost 3 bases at V and 4 bases at J; junction bases unmatched: 4.

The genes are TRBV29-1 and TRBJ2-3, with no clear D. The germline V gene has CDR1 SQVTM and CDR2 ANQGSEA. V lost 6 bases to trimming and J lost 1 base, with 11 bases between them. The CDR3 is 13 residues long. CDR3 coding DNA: TGCAGCGTCGGATCGACGGGCACAGATACGCAGTATTTT. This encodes CSVGSTGTDTQYF.

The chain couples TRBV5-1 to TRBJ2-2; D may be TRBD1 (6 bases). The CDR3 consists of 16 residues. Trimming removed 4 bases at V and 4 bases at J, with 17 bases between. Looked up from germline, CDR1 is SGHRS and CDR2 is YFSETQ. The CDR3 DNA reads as TGCGCCAGCAGCCCCCAGGGGTTTCTGGCCACCGGGGAGCTGTTTTTT. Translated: CASSPQGFLATGELFF.

This chain's CDR3 is CASSLEVQPFSGYTF. The DNA of the CDR3 is TGTGCCAGCAGCTTAGAGGTACAGCCCTTTAGTGGCTACACCTTC. This sequence joins TRBV7-9 and TRBJ1-2; no clear D. V dropped 1 base and J dropped 7 bases, with 16 bases sitting between them. CDR3 size: 15 residues. CDR1 SEHNR and CDR2 FQNEAQ come from the germline V gene (reference sequence).

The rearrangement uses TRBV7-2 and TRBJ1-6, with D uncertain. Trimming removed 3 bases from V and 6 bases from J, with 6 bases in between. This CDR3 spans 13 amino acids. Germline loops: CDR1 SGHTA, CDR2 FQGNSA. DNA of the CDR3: TGTGCCAGCAGCTTTTTTACTAATTCACCCCTCCACTTT. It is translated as CASSFFTNSPLHF.

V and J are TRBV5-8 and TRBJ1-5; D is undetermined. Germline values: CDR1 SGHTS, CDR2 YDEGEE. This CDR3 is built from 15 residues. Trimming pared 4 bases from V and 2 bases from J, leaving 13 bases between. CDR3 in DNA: TGTGCCAGCAGCCATAGAACTAGGGGCAATCAGCCCCAGCATTTT. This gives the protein CASSHRTRGNQPQHF. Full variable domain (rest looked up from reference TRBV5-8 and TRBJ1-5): EAGVTQSPTHLIKTRGQQATLRCSPISGHTSVYWYQQALGLGLQFLLWYDEGEERNRGNFPPRFSGRQFPNYSSELNVNALELEDSALYLCASSHRTRGNQPQHFGDGTRLSIL.

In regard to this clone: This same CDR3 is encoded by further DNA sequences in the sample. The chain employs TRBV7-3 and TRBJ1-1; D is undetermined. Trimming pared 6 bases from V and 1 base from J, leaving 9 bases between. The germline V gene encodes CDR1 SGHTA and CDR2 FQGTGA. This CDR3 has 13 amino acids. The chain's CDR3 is CASSSQENTEAFF. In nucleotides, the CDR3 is TGTGCCAGCAGTTCTCAGGAGAACACTGAAGCTTTCTTT.